The rows below give T cell receptor beta chains drawn from one sample of a study of cytomegalovirus exposure and HLA in healthy donors. Measured with immunoSEQ multiplex PCR; TCRdb has only the in-frame clones, and not every one. The sample holds about 180,000 clones, 77% seen once. Sequencing was done on a sample of PBMCs. These receptor sequences come from a man younger than 35 in good health and CMV-seronegative. Both conserved end residues are part of each CDR3. D genes are given only for firm matches. The size field is filled for only some rows; it gives once, few, many or a size class.

j_call: TRBJ2-1
clone_size: .
d_call: TRBD1
v_call: TRBV5-1
cdr3_nt: TGCGCCAGCAGCCCGGGACAGACCTACAATGAGCAGTTCTTC
cdr3_aa: CASSPGQTYNEQFF

j_call: TRBJ1-5
clone_size: once
d_call: TRBD1
v_call: TRBV7-2
cdr3_nt: TGTGCCAGCAGTACCGGACAGGGCCGTCAGCCCCAGCATTTT
cdr3_aa: CASSTGQGRQPQHF

j_call: TRBJ2-7
clone_size: .
d_call: .
v_call: TRBV27
cdr3_nt: TGTGCCAGCAGTTTGTGGAGTGGGAGGTCCTACGAGCAGTACTTC
cdr3_aa: CASSLWSGRSYEQYF

j_call: TRBJ1-1
clone_size: .
d_call: TRBD1
v_call: TRBV7-2
cdr3_nt: TGTGCCAGCAGTCGGGACAGAAAGGCCCGGGTAGCTTTCTTT
cdr3_aa: CASSRDRKARVAFF

j_call: TRBJ2-7
clone_size: .
d_call: TRBD1
v_call: TRBV11-2
cdr3_nt: TGTGCCACCCGGCCGTCGGGACAGGGGGGGAAGCAGTACTTC
cdr3_aa: CATRPSGQGGKQYF

j_call: TRBJ1-1
clone_size: .
d_call: TRBD1
v_call: TRBV7-8
cdr3_nt: TGTGCCAGCAGCTTAAAGGGGGCAGAATCGAACACTGAAGCTTTCTTT
cdr3_aa: CASSLKGAESNTEAFF

j_call: TRBJ2-1
clone_size: .
d_call: TRBD2
v_call: TRBV7-2
cdr3_nt: TGTGCCAGCAGCTCCGGACTAGCGGGTCCCGCGGGCAATGAGCAGTTCTTC
cdr3_aa: CASSSGLAGPAGNEQFF

j_call: TRBJ2-1
clone_size: few
d_call: .
v_call: TRBV5-4
cdr3_nt: TGTGCCAGCAGCTTGGGGCCGTTCTTC
cdr3_aa: CASSLGPFF

j_call: TRBJ2-1
clone_size: .
d_call: .
v_call: TRBV9
cdr3_nt: TGTGCCAGCAGCGTAGAGCAGGGTTACAATGAGCAGTTCTTC
cdr3_aa: CASSVEQGYNEQFF

j_call: TRBJ1-3
clone_size: once
d_call: .
v_call: TRBV6-5
cdr3_nt: TGTGCCAGCAGAGACAGGTCCCGAGCTCACACCATATATTTT
cdr3_aa: CASRDRSRAHTIYF

j_call: TRBJ2-1
clone_size: once
d_call: .
v_call: TRBV30
cdr3_nt: TGTGCCTGGAGACTGGACAGTTACAATGAGCAGTTCTTC
cdr3_aa: CAWRLDSYNEQFF

j_call: TRBJ1-3
clone_size: .
d_call: .
v_call: TRBV30
cdr3_nt: TGTGCCTGGAGGGCTGCAGGGGCCAGCGGAAACACCATATATTTT
cdr3_aa: CAWRAAGASGNTIYF

j_call: TRBJ1-1
clone_size: .
d_call: .
v_call: TRBV19
cdr3_nt: TGTGCCAGTAGTATAGGACAGCCGAACACTGAAGCTTTCTTT
cdr3_aa: CASSIGQPNTEAFF

j_call: TRBJ2-7
clone_size: few
d_call: TRBD1
v_call: TRBV7-2
cdr3_nt: TGTGCCAGCAGCCGGGGCGGACAGGCAAGCTCCTACGAGCAGTACTTC
cdr3_aa: CASSRGGQASSYEQYF

j_call: TRBJ2-7
clone_size: .
d_call: .
v_call: TRBV11-2
cdr3_nt: TGTGCCAGCAGCTCCTACTACGAGCAGTACTTC
cdr3_aa: CASSSYYEQYF

j_call: TRBJ2-1
clone_size: .
d_call: .
v_call: TRBV11-3
cdr3_nt: TGTGCCAGCAGCGAAAACCGGGACTTCAGCTCCTACAATGAGCAGTTCTTC
cdr3_aa: CASSENRDFSSYNEQFF

j_call: TRBJ2-2
clone_size: .
d_call: .
v_call: TRBV25-1
cdr3_nt: TGTGCCAGCAGTGATCCCGGGGTCGGGGAGCTGTTTTTT
cdr3_aa: CASSDPGVGELFF

j_call: TRBJ1-4
clone_size: .
d_call: TRBD1
v_call: TRBV5-5
cdr3_nt: TGTGCCAGCAGCCAAATCCGGACAGGTTCTGAAAAACTGTTTTTT
cdr3_aa: CASSQIRTGSEKLFF

j_call: TRBJ1-3
clone_size: many
d_call: .
v_call: TRBV4-3
cdr3_nt: TGCGCCAGCAGCCTCGGGGGGGACTCTGGAAACACCATATATTTT
cdr3_aa: CASSLGGDSGNTIYF

j_call: TRBJ2-7
clone_size: .
d_call: TRBD2
v_call: TRBV5-1
cdr3_nt: TGCGCCAGCAGCTCACGGCCTGGGACTAGCGGGGCTTACGAGCAGTACTTC
cdr3_aa: CASSSRPGTSGAYEQYF

j_call: TRBJ1-4
clone_size: once
d_call: .
v_call: TRBV7-9
cdr3_nt: TGTGCCAGCAGCTTAGAACGGGGGGCTAATGAAAAACTGTTTTTT
cdr3_aa: CASSLERGANEKLFF

j_call: TRBJ2-1
clone_size: once
d_call: TRBD2
v_call: TRBV5-5
cdr3_nt: TGTGCCAGCAGCTTGCATCTAGCGGGAGGATATGAGCAGTTCTTC
cdr3_aa: CASSLHLAGGYEQFF

j_call: TRBJ2-7
clone_size: .
d_call: .
v_call: TRBV4-2
cdr3_nt: TGTGCCAGCAGCCATGCACCTGAGTCCTCCTACGAGCAGTACTTC
cdr3_aa: CASSHAPESSYEQYF

j_call: TRBJ2-7
clone_size: .
d_call: TRBD1
v_call: TRBV5-1
cdr3_nt: TGCGCCAGCAGCTTGGCCGCGGGACAGGGGGCTTACGAGCAGTACTTC
cdr3_aa: CASSLAAGQGAYEQYF

j_call: TRBJ2-2
clone_size: .
d_call: .
v_call: TRBV7-9
cdr3_nt: TGTGCCAGCAGCTTAGTCCTGGACAGCCCGAACACCGGGGAGCTGTTTTTT
cdr3_aa: CASSLVLDSPNTGELFF

j_call: TRBJ2-7
clone_size: .
d_call: TRBD2
v_call: TRBV9
cdr3_nt: TGTGCCAGCAGCGTGGGACTAGCGCCGACCTACGAGCAGTACTTC
cdr3_aa: CASSVGLAPTYEQYF

j_call: TRBJ1-6
clone_size: .
d_call: .
v_call: TRBV7-8
cdr3_nt: TGTGCCTCCACCCCAGGAGGTACCCCTAATTCACCCCTCCACTTT
cdr3_aa: CASTPGGTPNSPLHF

j_call: TRBJ1-4
clone_size: .
d_call: .
v_call: TRBV18
cdr3_nt: TGTGCCAGCTCACCACCCGAGGTTCGTGAAAAACTGTTTTTT
cdr3_aa: CASSPPEVREKLFF

j_call: TRBJ1-2
clone_size: few
d_call: TRBD1
v_call: TRBV6-6
cdr3_nt: TGTGCCAGCAGTTCCCCGGGACAGGGAATTAACTATGGCTACACCTTC
cdr3_aa: CASSSPGQGINYGYTF

j_call: TRBJ2-5
clone_size: few
d_call: TRBD2
v_call: TRBV27
cdr3_nt: TGTGCCAGCAGTCCCCTAAGGACTAGCGGGAGTATAGAGACCCAGTACTTC
cdr3_aa: CASSPLRTSGSIETQYF

j_call: TRBJ2-1
clone_size: .
d_call: TRBD2
v_call: TRBV28
cdr3_nt: TGTGCCAGCAGCTCCCCAGCGGGAGTAAGGCAGTTCTTC
cdr3_aa: CASSSPAGVRQFF

j_call: TRBJ1-2
clone_size: .
d_call: TRBD1
v_call: TRBV18
cdr3_nt: TGTGCCAGCTCACCACTAGGACAGGGGGCAGATGGCTACACCTTC
cdr3_aa: CASSPLGQGADGYTF

j_call: TRBJ2-3
clone_size: .
d_call: .
v_call: TRBV29-1
cdr3_nt: TGCAGCGTTACCAGGGGAGTGCTTGATACGCAGTATTTT
cdr3_aa: CSVTRGVLDTQYF

j_call: TRBJ2-1
clone_size: .
d_call: TRBD2
v_call: TRBV11-3
cdr3_nt: TGTGCCAGCAGCTTGGGGGGGTCCTACAATGAGCAGTTCTTC
cdr3_aa: CASSLGGSYNEQFF

j_call: TRBJ2-3
clone_size: .
d_call: TRBD2
v_call: TRBV29-1
cdr3_nt: TGCAGCGTTGTAGGCGGGGGGGCCATAGATACGCAGTATTTT
cdr3_aa: CSVVGGGAIDTQYF

j_call: TRBJ1-1
clone_size: few
d_call: .
v_call: TRBV6-1
cdr3_nt: TGTGCCAGCAGTTCTACGAGGAGTAACACTGAAGCTTTCTTT
cdr3_aa: CASSSTRSNTEAFF

j_call: TRBJ1-1
clone_size: .
d_call: .
v_call: TRBV2
cdr3_nt: TGTGCCAGCAGTGAGGAGAAGGGGATGTCCACTGAAGCTTTCTTT
cdr3_aa: CASSEEKGMSTEAFF

j_call: TRBJ1-2
clone_size: .
d_call: TRBD1
v_call: TRBV5-6
cdr3_nt: TGTGCCAGCAGCGGGGGGACAGGGGGCTTGAGCTATGGCTACACCTTC
cdr3_aa: CASSGGTGGLSYGYTF

j_call: TRBJ2-7
clone_size: .
d_call: TRBD1
v_call: TRBV25-1
cdr3_nt: TGTGCCAGCAGTGGGAAGGGACAGAGGGGTCCCGAGCAGTACTTC
cdr3_aa: CASSGKGQRGPEQYF

j_call: TRBJ2-1
clone_size: .
d_call: .
v_call: TRBV6-5
cdr3_nt: TGTGCCAGCAGTGGGCAGGGCCCCTACAATGAGCAGTTCTTC
cdr3_aa: CASSGQGPYNEQFF

j_call: TRBJ1-1
clone_size: .
d_call: TRBD1
v_call: TRBV6-1
cdr3_nt: TGTGCCAGCAGTGACAGGGGGGATAACACTGAAGCTTTCTTT
cdr3_aa: CASSDRGDNTEAFF

j_call: TRBJ2-3
clone_size: .
d_call: .
v_call: TRBV5-6
cdr3_nt: TGTGCCAGCAGCTTAGGACTTCTGACAGATACGCAGTATTTT
cdr3_aa: CASSLGLLTDTQYF

j_call: TRBJ2-5
clone_size: .
d_call: TRBD2
v_call: TRBV5-6
cdr3_nt: TGTGCCAGCAGCCCCGGCCTGGGGAGGGATCAAGAGACCCAGTACTTC
cdr3_aa: CASSPGLGRDQETQYF

j_call: TRBJ2-7
clone_size: .
d_call: TRBD2
v_call: TRBV2
cdr3_nt: TGTGCCAGCAGGGGACTAGCGGGGCCCTCGGACGAGCAGTACTTC
cdr3_aa: CASRGLAGPSDEQYF

j_call: TRBJ2-7
clone_size: .
d_call: .
v_call: TRBV27
cdr3_nt: TGTGCCAGCAGTTTAAAAACAGGGCTTTCCTACGAGCAGTACTTC
cdr3_aa: CASSLKTGLSYEQYF

j_call: TRBJ2-1
clone_size: few
d_call: .
v_call: TRBV1
cdr3_nt: TGCACCAGCAGCCACCATAGAGCACTAGCGGTATACAATGAGCAGTTCTTC
cdr3_aa: CTSSHHRALAVYNEQFF

j_call: TRBJ1-2
clone_size: .
d_call: .
v_call: TRBV5-1
cdr3_nt: TGCGCCAGCAGCCCCCGGGACACCTATGGCTACACCTTC
cdr3_aa: CASSPRDTYGYTF

j_call: TRBJ1-3
clone_size: .
d_call: .
v_call: TRBV19
cdr3_nt: TGTGCCAGTCTCAGAGCGGATGGCTCTGGAAACACCATATATTTT
cdr3_aa: CASLRADGSGNTIYF

j_call: TRBJ1-1
clone_size: .
d_call: .
v_call: TRBV5-1
cdr3_nt: TGCGCCAGCAGCTTGGGTCCAATGAACACTGAAGCTTTCTTT
cdr3_aa: CASSLGPMNTEAFF

j_call: TRBJ2-2
clone_size: .
d_call: .
v_call: TRBV19
cdr3_nt: TGTGCCAGTAGTATTTTGGGGGCGGTCGGGGAGCTGTTTTTT
cdr3_aa: CASSILGAVGELFF

j_call: TRBJ1-1
clone_size: .
d_call: TRBD1
v_call: TRBV2
cdr3_nt: TGTGCCAGCAGTTTTTTATCGACAGGGTCCGAAGCTTTCTTT
cdr3_aa: CASSFLSTGSEAFF

j_call: TRBJ2-7
clone_size: once
d_call: TRBD2
v_call: TRBV4-3
cdr3_nt: TGCGCCAGCAGCCACCTAGCGGGGGAGGGTAACGAGCAGTACTTC
cdr3_aa: CASSHLAGEGNEQYF

j_call: TRBJ2-5
clone_size: .
d_call: TRBD1
v_call: TRBV6-6
cdr3_nt: TGTGCCAGCAGTCCCCCGGGACAGCGGGAGACCCAGTACTTC
cdr3_aa: CASSPPGQRETQYF

j_call: TRBJ2-5
clone_size: .
d_call: TRBD2
v_call: TRBV6-5
cdr3_nt: TGTGCCAGCAGGTCTAGCGGGCTGTACCAAGAGACCCAGTACTTC
cdr3_aa: CASRSSGLYQETQYF